A selection of T cell receptor beta chains follows, all from one sample in a study of blood T cell repertoires in COVID-19. Assay: immunoSEQ multiplex PCR; the TCRdb copy retains only in-frame clones and omits some. The sample lists fewer than 300,000 clones, more than 85% occurring once. Specimen: peripheral blood. These TCRs come from a woman in her 30s with COVID-19, enrolled during active disease. Each CDR3 is given with its conserved first and last residue. The D gene is left open where the match is weak. Where a row states a size, it is once, few, many or the class of an expanded clone; other rows omit it.

V gene: TRBV7-9
clone size: -
D gene: -
J gene: TRBJ1-3
CDR3 DNA: TGTGCCAGCAGCCCGAAAGGGACTAGCTCTGGAAACACCATATATTTT
CDR3 protein: CASSPKGTSSGNTIYF

V gene: TRBV5-4
clone size: -
D gene: TRBD2
J gene: TRBJ2-3
CDR3 DNA: TGTGCCAGCAGCTTAGGTAGGCGGGGGATGACAGATACGCAGTATTTT
CDR3 protein: CASSLGRRGMTDTQYF

V gene: TRBV29-1
clone size: once
D gene: -
J gene: TRBJ1-6
CDR3 DNA: TGCAGCGTTCGTTACAGCAATAATTCACCCCTCCACTTT
CDR3 protein: CSVRYSNNSPLHF

V gene: TRBV7-9
clone size: -
D gene: -
J gene: TRBJ2-7
CDR3 DNA: TGTGCCAGCAGCCCTACCGCTTATGAGCAGTACTTC
CDR3 protein: CASSPTAYEQYF

V gene: TRBV6-1
clone size: -
D gene: TRBD1
J gene: TRBJ1-2
CDR3 DNA: TGTGCCAGCAGTGACCTAACAGGGGCTAACTATGGCTACACCTTC
CDR3 protein: CASSDLTGANYGYTF

V gene: TRBV6-5
clone size: -
D gene: TRBD1
J gene: TRBJ1-1
CDR3 DNA: TGTGCCAGCAGTTGGCGGACAGGGGACACTGAAGCTTTCTTT
CDR3 protein: CASSWRTGDTEAFF

V gene: TRBV28
clone size: -
D gene: -
J gene: TRBJ1-5
CDR3 DNA: TGTGCCAGCAGTCCGCCGGGGGGGCCCAATCAGCCCCAGCATTTT
CDR3 protein: CASSPPGGPNQPQHF

V gene: TRBV5-1
clone size: -
D gene: TRBD1
J gene: TRBJ2-1
CDR3 DNA: TGCGCCAGCAGCTCGACAGGGATATCCTACAATGAGCAGTTCTTC
CDR3 protein: CASSSTGISYNEQFF

V gene: TRBV25-1
clone size: -
D gene: -
J gene: TRBJ2-3
CDR3 DNA: TGTGCCAGCAGTGAGACGGGAGCCAAAACAGATACGCAGTATTTT
CDR3 protein: CASSETGAKTDTQYF

V gene: TRBV28
clone size: -
D gene: TRBD1
J gene: TRBJ1-5
CDR3 DNA: TGTGCCAGCAGTCTCACAGGGGTTCAGCCCCAGCATTTT
CDR3 protein: CASSLTGVQPQHF

V gene: TRBV6-5
clone size: -
D gene: TRBD1
J gene: TRBJ1-1
CDR3 DNA: TGTGCCAGCAGTTACTCGACAGGGGGTCGCACTGAAGCTTTCTTT
CDR3 protein: CASSYSTGGRTEAFF

V gene: TRBV7-5
clone size: -
D gene: -
J gene: TRBJ1-5
CDR3 DNA: TGTGTCAGAAGCCACCGGGACAGGGGAGTGAGCAATCAGCCCCAGCATTTT
CDR3 protein: CVRSHRDRGVSNQPQHF

V gene: TRBV25-1
clone size: -
D gene: -
J gene: TRBJ2-7
CDR3 DNA: TGTGCCAGCAGGGGGTCGGGTAGCGGTGGCGAGCAGTACTTC
CDR3 protein: CASRGSGSGGEQYF

V gene: TRBV3-1/TRBV3-2
clone size: -
D gene: -
J gene: TRBJ1-4
CDR3 DNA: TGTGCCAGCAGCTCGACAGCCTCTAATGAAAAACTGTTTTTT
CDR3 protein: CASSSTASNEKLFF

V gene: TRBV6-5
clone size: -
D gene: TRBD1
J gene: TRBJ2-3
CDR3 DNA: TGTGCCAGCAGTCGACAGGGAACCCTCACAGATACGCAGTATTTT
CDR3 protein: CASSRQGTLTDTQYF